This passage covers 16 T cell receptor beta chains from one sample sequenced in a study of T cell responses to AZD1222 COVID-19 vaccine listed by TCRdb under 2021. The time point label, as the study defines it: baseline before first vaccination. Libraries were constructed by the immunoSEQ multiplex PCR assay. In its TCRdb copy, this immuneACCESS table keeps in-frame sequences only and misses some clones. Where compared with another copy, unresolved V genes explain less than half of these, and the others have no known cause. The table for this sample lists roughly 150,000 clones; about 86% of them were counted only once. Roughly 3% of the sample is in the top ten clones. The sample consisted of peripheral blood, taken on day 0 of AZD1222 vaccination. The receptors shown here come from an adult in good health.

The V call is TRBV12-3 or TRBV12-4, the J call TRBJ1-1; no firm D call. This CDR3 comprises 11 residues. V lost 3 bases and J 8 bases, leaving 7 bases between the germline ends. The CDR3 is CASSLASEAFF. CDR3 coding DNA: TGTGCCAGCAGTTTGGCGTCCGAAGCTTTCTTT.

This sequence joins TRBV6-5 and TRBJ1-6; D is possibly TRBD1 (6 bases). The germline V and J ends were trimmed by 5 bases and 7 bases, with 6 bases remaining between them. Germline lookup yields CDR1 MNHEY and CDR2 SVGAGI. This CDR3 comprises 12 residues. CDR3 nucleotides: TGTGCCAGCAGTCAGGGGAATTCACCCCTCCACTTT. Encoded protein: CASSQGNSPLHF.

The CDR3 reads CASSLGEESPLHF. Written as DNA, the CDR3 is TGCGCCAGCAGCCTCGGGGAGGAATCACCCCTCCACTTT. The rearrangement joins TRBV5-1 to TRBJ1-6; no clear D gene. The CDR3 covers 13 residues. V lost 4 bases to trimming and J lost 10 bases, with 12 bases between them. Germline CDR1 reads SGHRS; CDR2 reads YFSETQ.

The chain is built from TRBV5-4 and TRBJ2-5; tentatively, D is TRBD1 or TRBD2 (5 bases each). Germline loops: CDR1 SGHNT, CDR2 YYREEE (reference sequence). Trimming left V 2 bases short and J 5 bases short, with 10 bases between. The CDR3 has 13 amino acids. CDR3 nucleotide sequence: TGTGCCAGCAGCTTTGTAGGGGACGAGACCCAGTACTTC. It specifies CASSFVGDETQYF.

In its sample, this clone was seen a few times. The V call is TRBV5-5, the J call TRBJ2-3; 8 positions match TRBD2. The CDR3 covers 16 residues. The germline gives CDR1 SGHKS, CDR2 YYEKEE (reference sequence). The V gene end was trimmed by 0 bases and the J gene end by 2 bases; junction bases not matched to a gene: 5. The CDR3 loop reads CASSLGTGGNTDTQYF. Written as DNA, the CDR3 is TGTGCCAGCAGCTTGGGAACGGGAGGGAACACAGATACGCAGTATTTT.

The V and J genes are TRBV4-1 and TRBJ1-3; possible D gene TRBD1, 6 bases. Trimming shortened V by 2 bases and J by 0 bases, and 17 bases separated the two germline ends. Germline values: CDR1 MGHRA, CDR2 YSYEKL. The CDR3 consists of 18 residues. The CDR3 protein is CASSQLGLTGRSGNTIYF. The CDR3, as DNA: TGCGCCAGCAGCCAATTGGGGTTGACAGGACGCTCTGGAAACACCATATATTTT.

This chain connects TRBV19 to TRBJ1-5; D not certain. Trimming pared 7 bases from V and 2 bases from J, leaving 6 bases between. Looked up from germline, CDR1 is LNHDA and CDR2 is SQIVND (reference sequence). This CDR3 has 12 amino acids. The CDR3 DNA reads as TGTGCCAGTACTCGCGGCAATCAGCCCCAGCATTTT. Translation gives CASTRGNQPQHF.

V gene TRBV6-5 combines with J gene TRBJ1-1; D gene unclear. CDR3 length equals 15 residues. Germline CDR1 MNHEY, CDR2 SVGAGI. Trimming stripped 0 bases from V and 7 bases from J, with 15 bases between. CDR3 loop: CASSYSAGWANEAFF. The CDR3 DNA is TGTGCCAGCAGTTACTCCGCGGGGTGGGCCAATGAAGCTTTCTTT.

This clone was seen a few times. This chain joins TRBV28 and TRBJ1-5, with D unresolved. CDR1 MDHEN and CDR2 SYDVKM come from the germline V gene. The CDR3 sequence is 15 residues long. Trimming shortened V by 7 bases and J by 4 bases, and 17 bases separated the two germline ends. CDR3 amino acids: CASNPFTVSNQPQHF. The CDR3 DNA follows: TGTGCCAGCAACCCCTTTACAGTTTCTAATCAGCCCCAGCATTTT.

The chain carries TRBV7-9 and TRBJ1-4; maybe TRBD1 (5 bases). This CDR3 has 16 amino acids. Trimming cost V 1 base and J 4 bases, with 13 bases left between them. Germline V lookup: CDR1 SEHNR, CDR2 FQNEAQ (reference sequence). The CDR3 here is CASSLGRGPINEKLFF. In nucleotides, the CDR3 is TGTGCCAGCAGCTTAGGACGGGGACCGATTAATGAAAAACTGTTTTTT.

The chain couples TRBV28 to TRBJ2-7, with 8 bases aligning to TRBD1. Unmatched junction bases numbered 5, after V lost 6 bases and J lost 7 bases. Per the germline V gene, CDR1 is MDHEN and CDR2 is SYDVKM. The length of the CDR3 is 12 residues. The CDR3 DNA reads as TGTGCCAGCAGACTACAGGGGGGTGAGCAGTACTTC. It translates to CASRLQGGEQYF.

The chain is built from TRBV6-5 and TRBJ1-6; unclear D gene. Deletions cut 0 bases from V and 3 bases from J, with 6 bases between. Germline V lookup: CDR1 MNHEY, CDR2 SVGAGI. This CDR3 has 15 amino acids. This chain's CDR3 is CASSYSSSYNSPLHF. The CDR3 DNA follows: TGTGCCAGCAGTTACTCGAGCAGCTATAATTCACCCCTCCACTTT.

This chain joins TRBV27 and TRBJ2-7; TRBD1 might be the D (5 bases). With 2 bases removed from V and 2 bases from J, the gap between germline ends came to 7 bases. The CDR3 is 13 residues long. The germline CDR1 and CDR2 sequences are MNHEY and SMNVEV (reference sequence). Written as DNA, the CDR3 is TGTGCCAGCAGTTTACAGGGAACCTACGAGCAGTACTTC. Translation gives CASSLQGTYEQYF.

The rearrangement uses TRBV27 and TRBJ2-7; possible D gene TRBD1, 6 bases. The V gene's germline CDR1 is MNHEY and CDR2 SMNVEV (reference sequence). With 3 bases removed from V and 3 bases from J, the gap between germline ends came to 21 bases. The length of the CDR3 is 17 residues. CDR3 bases: TGTGCCAGCAGTTTCTTGGGGGTTACAGGGATCGTCTACGAGCAGTACTTC. It yields the protein CASSFLGVTGIVYEQYF.

This clone was observed a single time. In DNA form, the CDR3 reads TGTGCCAGCAGCCAGACCGGGACAGGGACTTCCCTCCACTTT. Protein product: CASSQTGTGTSLHF. The chain links TRBV28 to TRBJ1-6; the match to TRBD1 covers 9 bases. V lost 6 bases, J lost 14 bases, and 11 bases stayed unmatched. Germline V gives CDR1 MDHEN, CDR2 SYDVKM. The CDR3 has 14 residues.

The chain is built from TRBV19 and TRBJ1-3; 8 bases agree with TRBD1. Germline V gene lookup returns CDR1 LNHDA and CDR2 SQIVND (reference sequence). This CDR3 is 16 amino acids long. Trimming removed 5 bases from V and 0 bases from J; junction bases left unmatched: 6. Here the CDR3 DNA reads TGTGCCAGTAGTCCAGGACAGGGTTCCTCTGGAAACACCATATATTTT. As protein: CASSPGQGSSGNTIYF.